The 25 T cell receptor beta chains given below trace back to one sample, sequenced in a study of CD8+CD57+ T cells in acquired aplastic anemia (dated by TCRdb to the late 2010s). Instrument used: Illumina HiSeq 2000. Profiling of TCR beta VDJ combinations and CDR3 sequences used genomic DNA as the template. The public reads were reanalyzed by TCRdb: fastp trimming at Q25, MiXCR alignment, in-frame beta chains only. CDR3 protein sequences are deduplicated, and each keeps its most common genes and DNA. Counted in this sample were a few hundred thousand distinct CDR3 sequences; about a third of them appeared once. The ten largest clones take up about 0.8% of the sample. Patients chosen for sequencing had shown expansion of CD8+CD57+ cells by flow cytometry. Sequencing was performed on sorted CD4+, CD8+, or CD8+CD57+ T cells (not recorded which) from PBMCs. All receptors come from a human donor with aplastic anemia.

This CDR3 is CASSQAGNNEQYF. DNA of the CDR3: TGTGCCAGCAGCCAAGCCGGCAATAACGAGCAGTACTTC. The V gene is TRBV3-1, the J gene TRBJ2-7; unclear D gene. Trimming left V 1 base short and J 5 bases short, with 9 bases between. CDR3 length: 13 amino acids. CDR1 is LGHDT and CDR2 is YNNKEL in the germline V gene (reference sequence).

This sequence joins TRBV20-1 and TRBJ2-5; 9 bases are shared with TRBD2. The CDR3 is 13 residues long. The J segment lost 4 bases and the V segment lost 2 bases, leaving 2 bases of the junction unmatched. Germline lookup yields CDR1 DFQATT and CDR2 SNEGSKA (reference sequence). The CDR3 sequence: CSARPAGGETQYF. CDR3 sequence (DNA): TGCAGTGCTAGACCAGCGGGAGGAGAGACCCAGTACTTC.

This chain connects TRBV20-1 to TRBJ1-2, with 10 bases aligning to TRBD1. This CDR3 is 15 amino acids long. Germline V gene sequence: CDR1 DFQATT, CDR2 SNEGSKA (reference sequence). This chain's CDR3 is CSQIDRGRLSPGYTF. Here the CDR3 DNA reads TGCAGCCAGATAGACAGGGGGCGCTTATCTCCTGGCTACACCTTC.

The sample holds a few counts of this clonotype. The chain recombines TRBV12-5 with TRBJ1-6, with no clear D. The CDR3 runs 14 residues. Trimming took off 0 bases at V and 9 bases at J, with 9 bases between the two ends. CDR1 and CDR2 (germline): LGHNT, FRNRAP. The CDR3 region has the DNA TGTGCTAGTGGTTTGGTACCGGGAAGTTCACCCCTCCACTTT. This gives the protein CASGLVPGSSPLHF.

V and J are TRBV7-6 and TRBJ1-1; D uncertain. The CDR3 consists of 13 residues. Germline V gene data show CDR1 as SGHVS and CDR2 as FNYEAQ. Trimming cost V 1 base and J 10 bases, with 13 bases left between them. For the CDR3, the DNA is TGTGCCAGCAGCTTAGAGGGAGGGATCGGAGCTTTCTTT. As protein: CASSLEGGIGAFF.

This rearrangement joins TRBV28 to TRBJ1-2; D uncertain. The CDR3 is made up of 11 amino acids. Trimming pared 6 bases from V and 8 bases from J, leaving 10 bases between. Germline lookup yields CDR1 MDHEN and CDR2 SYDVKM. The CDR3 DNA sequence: TGTGCCAGCAGCTTAGACTTCGGCTACACCTTC. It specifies CASSLDFGYTF.

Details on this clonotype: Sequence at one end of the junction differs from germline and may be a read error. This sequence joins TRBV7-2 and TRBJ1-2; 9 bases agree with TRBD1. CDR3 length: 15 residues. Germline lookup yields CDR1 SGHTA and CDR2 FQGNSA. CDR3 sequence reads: CVSSFRDREEQGYTF. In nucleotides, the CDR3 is TGTGTCAGCAGTTTCCGGGACAGGGAGGAACAAGGCTACACCTTC.

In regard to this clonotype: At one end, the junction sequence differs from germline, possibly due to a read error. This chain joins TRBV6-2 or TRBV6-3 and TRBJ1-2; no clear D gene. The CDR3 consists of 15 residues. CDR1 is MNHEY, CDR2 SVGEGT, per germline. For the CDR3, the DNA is TGTGCCAGCAGTTACTCGCAACGACTGCTATATGGCTGCACCTTC. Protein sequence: CASSYSQRLLYGCTF.

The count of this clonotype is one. The CDR3 sequence is CSARSTGSNQPQHF. The CDR3 coding sequence is TGCAGTGCTAGATCAACAGGTAGCAATCAGCCCCAGCATTTT. The V gene is TRBV20-1, the J gene TRBJ1-5, with TRBD1 as a possible D gene (5 bases). Deletions cut 2 bases from V and 0 bases from J, with 8 bases between. The germline gives CDR1 DFQATT, CDR2 SNEGSKA (reference sequence). This CDR3 has 14 amino acids.

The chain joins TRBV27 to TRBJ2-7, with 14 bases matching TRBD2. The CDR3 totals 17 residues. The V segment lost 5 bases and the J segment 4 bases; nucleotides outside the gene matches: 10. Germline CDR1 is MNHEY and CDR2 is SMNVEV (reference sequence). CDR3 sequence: CASSPRTSGRFEYEQYF. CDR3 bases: TGTGCCAGCAGTCCGAGGACTAGCGGGAGGTTTGAGTACGAGCAGTACTTC.

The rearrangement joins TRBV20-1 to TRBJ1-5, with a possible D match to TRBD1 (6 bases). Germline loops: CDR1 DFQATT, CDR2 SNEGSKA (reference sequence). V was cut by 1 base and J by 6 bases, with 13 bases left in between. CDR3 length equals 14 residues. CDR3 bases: TGCAGTGCTAGAGGTGGGGGGGCGGTTCAGCCCCAGCATTTT. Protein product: CSARGGGAVQPQHF.

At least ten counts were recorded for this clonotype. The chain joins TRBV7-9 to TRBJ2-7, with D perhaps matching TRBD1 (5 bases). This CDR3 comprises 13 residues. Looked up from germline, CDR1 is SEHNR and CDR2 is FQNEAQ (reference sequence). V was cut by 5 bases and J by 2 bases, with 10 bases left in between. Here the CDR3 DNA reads TGTGCCAGCAGCCCCGACAGAACCTACGAGCAGTACTTC. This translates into CASSPDRTYEQYF.

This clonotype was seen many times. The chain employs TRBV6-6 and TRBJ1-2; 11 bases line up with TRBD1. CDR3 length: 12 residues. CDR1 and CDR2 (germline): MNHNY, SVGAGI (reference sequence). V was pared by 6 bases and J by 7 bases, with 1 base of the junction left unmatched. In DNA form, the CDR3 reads TGTGCCAGCAGGGGGACAGGGGGTGGCTACACCTTC. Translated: CASRGTGGGYTF.

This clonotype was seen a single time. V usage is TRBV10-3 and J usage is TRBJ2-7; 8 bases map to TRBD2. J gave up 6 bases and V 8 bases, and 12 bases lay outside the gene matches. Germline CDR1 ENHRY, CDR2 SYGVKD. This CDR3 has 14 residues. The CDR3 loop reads CAIGQGGRLSEQYF. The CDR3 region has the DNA TGTGCCATCGGCCAGGGCGGGAGGTTGTCCGAGCAGTACTTC.

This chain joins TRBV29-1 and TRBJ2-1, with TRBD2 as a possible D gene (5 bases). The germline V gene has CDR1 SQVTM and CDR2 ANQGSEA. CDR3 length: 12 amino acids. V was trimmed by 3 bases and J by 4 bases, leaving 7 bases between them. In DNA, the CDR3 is TGCAGCGTTGAGGGAGCGTACAATGAGCAGTTCTTC. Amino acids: CSVEGAYNEQFF.

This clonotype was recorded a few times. The CDR3 reads CASSQVIGDEQFF. The CDR3 DNA sequence: TGTGCCAGCAGCCAAGTGATAGGGGATGAGCAGTTCTTC. The gene calls are TRBV7-8 and TRBJ2-1, with D maybe TRBD1 (5 bases). CDR1 SGHVS and CDR2 FQNEAQ come from the germline V gene. CDR3 size: 13 residues. Trimming stripped 5 bases from V and 8 bases from J, with 13 bases between. Full variable domain (remainder filled in from reference TRBV7-8 and TRBJ2-1): GAGVSQSPRYKVAKRGQDVALRCDPISGHVSLFWYQQALGQGPEFLTYFQNEAQLDKSGLPSDRFFAERPEGSVSTLKIQRTQQEDSAVYLCASSQVIGDEQFFGPGTRLTVL.

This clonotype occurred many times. CDR3 DNA sequence: TGTGCCAGCAGCGTAAGGGGGGATCAGCCCCAGCATTTT. Its translation is CASSVRGDQPQHF. This rearrangement joins TRBV7-2 to TRBJ1-5; TRBD1 is a possible D gene (6 bases). The germline CDR1 and CDR2 sequences are SGHTA and FQGNSA. The CDR3 consists of 13 residues. Trimming removed 5 bases from V and 5 bases from J, with 10 bases in between.

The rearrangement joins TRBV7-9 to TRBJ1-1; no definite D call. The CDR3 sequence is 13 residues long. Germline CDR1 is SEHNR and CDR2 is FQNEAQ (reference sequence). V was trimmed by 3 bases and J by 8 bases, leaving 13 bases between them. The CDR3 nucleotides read TGTGCCAGCAGCTTTGGCGGCCCTTGGGAAGCTTTCTTT. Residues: CASSFGGPWEAFF. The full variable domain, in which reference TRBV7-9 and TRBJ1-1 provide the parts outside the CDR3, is DTGVSQNPRHKITKRGQNVTFRCDPISEHNRLYWYRQTLGQGPEFLTYFQNEAQLEKSRLLSDRFSAERPKGSFSTLEIQRTEQGDSAMYLCASSFGGPWEAFFGQGTRLTVV.

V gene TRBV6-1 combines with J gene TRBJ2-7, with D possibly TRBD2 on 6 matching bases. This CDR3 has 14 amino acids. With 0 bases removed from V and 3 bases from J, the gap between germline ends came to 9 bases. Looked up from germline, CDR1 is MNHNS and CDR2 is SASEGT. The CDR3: CASSEAGGNYEQYF. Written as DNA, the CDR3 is TGTGCCAGCAGTGAAGCTGGGGGGAACTACGAGCAGTACTTC.

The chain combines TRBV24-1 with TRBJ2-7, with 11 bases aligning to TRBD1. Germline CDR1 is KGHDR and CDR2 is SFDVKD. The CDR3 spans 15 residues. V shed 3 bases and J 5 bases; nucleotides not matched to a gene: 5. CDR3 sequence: CATSDPGTGGNEQYF. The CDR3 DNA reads TGTGCCACCAGTGATCCCGGGACAGGGGGGAACGAGCAGTACTTC.

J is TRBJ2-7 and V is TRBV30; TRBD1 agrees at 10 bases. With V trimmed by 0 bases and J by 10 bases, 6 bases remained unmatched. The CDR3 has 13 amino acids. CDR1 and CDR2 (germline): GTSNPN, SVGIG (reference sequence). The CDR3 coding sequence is TGTGCCTGGAGTGTACGGGACAGGGGAAGACAGTACTTC. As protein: CAWSVRDRGRQYF. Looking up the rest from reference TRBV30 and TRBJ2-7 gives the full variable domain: SQTIHQWPATLVQPVGSPLSLECTVEGTSNPNLYWYRQAAGRGLQLLFYSVGIGQISSEVPQNLSASRPQDRQFILSSKKLLLSDSGFYLCAWSVRDRGRQYFGPGTRLTVT.

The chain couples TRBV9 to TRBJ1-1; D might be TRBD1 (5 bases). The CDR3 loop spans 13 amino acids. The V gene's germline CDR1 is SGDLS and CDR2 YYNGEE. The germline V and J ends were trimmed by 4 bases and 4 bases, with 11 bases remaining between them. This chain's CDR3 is CASSRDGTTEAFF. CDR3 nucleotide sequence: TGTGCCAGCAGCCGAGACGGGACCACTGAAGCTTTCTTT.

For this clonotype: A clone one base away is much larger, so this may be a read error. CDR3 in amino acids: CASKMAGDSEILFF. The CDR3 nucleotides are TGTGCCAGTAAGATGGCAGGGGATTCTGAAATACTGTTTTTT. This sequence joins TRBV2 and TRBJ1-4, with TRBD1 as a possible D gene (6 bases). The V gene's germline CDR1 is SNHLY and CDR2 FYNNEI. This CDR3 spans 14 amino acids.

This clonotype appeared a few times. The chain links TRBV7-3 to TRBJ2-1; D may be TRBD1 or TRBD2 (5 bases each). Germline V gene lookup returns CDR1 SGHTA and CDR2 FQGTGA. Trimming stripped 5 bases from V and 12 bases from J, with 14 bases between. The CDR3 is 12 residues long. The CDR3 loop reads CASSQGSAGQFF. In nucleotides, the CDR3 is TGTGCCAGCAGCCAGGGCAGTGCGGGGCAGTTCTTC.

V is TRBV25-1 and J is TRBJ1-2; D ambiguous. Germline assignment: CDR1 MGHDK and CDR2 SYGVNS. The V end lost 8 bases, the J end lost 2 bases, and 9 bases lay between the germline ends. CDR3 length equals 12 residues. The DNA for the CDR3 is TGTGCCAGCTCAAAAGGGAACTATGGCTACACCTTC. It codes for CASSKGNYGYTF.